This T cell receptor beta chain came from a study of cytomegalovirus exposure and HLA in healthy donors. General observations from the study: DRB1 showed the most TCR associations and HLA-C the fewest in a later analysis, as rates varied by HLA locus. The study flagged around 150 TCR beta chains as cytomegalovirus-associated. A few chains tied to CMV proved CMV antigen-specific in vitro.

The CDR3 loop spans 13 amino acids. Germline values: CDR1 SEHNR, CDR2 FQNEAQ (reference sequence). V lost 1 base, J lost 8 bases, and 11 bases lay in between. Worth noting for this clone: Its specificity is unknown.

The study ran its PCR with 60 Vbeta and 13 Jbeta primers. Clones were sequenced by immunoSEQ multiplex PCR, and TCRdb holds only the in-frame ones, with some missing. This repertoire shows around 63,000 clones, over 70% found once; its top ten account for about 7.8%. The sequence derives from a man in his 60s in good health and CMV-seropositive. This rearrangement joins TRBV7-9 to TRBJ1-2; D possibly corresponds to TRBD1 (6 bases). Sequencing was done on a sample of PBMCs. CDR3 in DNA: TGTGCCAGCAGCTTAGATGGGGGCCAAGGCTACACCTTC. It codes for CASSLDGGQGYTF.